These 3 T cell receptor beta chains were all obtained from the same sample, sequenced in a study of CD8 T cells in Susac syndrome. Random hexamers served to reverse transcribe roughly 0.5 to 1 ug RNA. TCRdb re-called the immunoSEQ multiplex PCR reads through MiXCR, storing one row per CDR3 protein. The profile covers 130,000 or so distinct CDR3 sequences, with roughly 94% appearing a single time and roughly 0.092% taken by the ten largest. Sample: CD4+ T cells from PBMCs. All receptors come from a human donor in good health.

The gene calls are TRBV20-1 and TRBJ1-1, with D maybe TRBD1 (6 bases). The CDR3 consists of 14 residues. Germline values: CDR1 DFQATT, CDR2 SNEGSKA (reference sequence). Trimming took off 1 base at V and 3 bases at J, with 12 bases between the two ends. CDR3 amino acids: CSARGGAGYTEAFF. Written as DNA, the CDR3 is TGCAGTGCTAGAGGGGGGGCCGGTTACACTGAAGCTTTCTTT.

The rearrangement uses TRBV15 and TRBJ2-1; TRBD2 matches at 8 bases. Germline V CDR1 and CDR2: LNHNV, YYDKDF (reference sequence). J lost 2 bases, V lost 0 bases, and 0 bases had no gene match. The CDR3 is 15 amino acids. The CDR3 nucleotides read TGTGCCACCAGCAGAGATAGCGGGACCTACAATGAGCAGTTCTTC. This encodes CATSRDSGTYNEQFF.

This clonotype was seen once. The chain recombines TRBV28 with TRBJ1-5, with D unclear. V lost 2 bases, J lost 4 bases, and 9 bases lay in between. CDR1 MDHEN and CDR2 SYDVKM come from the germline V gene. The CDR3 contains 14 residues. Here the CDR3 reads CASSLGPINQPQHF. In nucleotides, the CDR3 is TGTGCCAGCAGTTTAGGTCCGATAAATCAGCCCCAGCATTTT.